This T cell receptor beta chain was retrieved from a study of cytomegalovirus exposure and HLA in healthy donors. Clones were sequenced by immunoSEQ multiplex PCR, and TCRdb holds only the in-frame ones, with some missing. The sample lists about 120,000 clones; more than 75% were seen once. For this clone: What it recognizes is unknown.

The donors were in the 120-subject validation cohort, distinct from the roughly 600-subject first cohort. Overall study results and limits: In the 120 validation repertoires, more than 85% of cluster scores exceeded 0, per a later analysis. Altogether, around 160 TCR beta chains were recorded as cytomegalovirus-associated. The classifier was said to identify cytomegalovirus status with high specificity and sensitivity.

The receptor was isolated from a woman aged 25-40 years in good health and CMV-seronegative. Sequenced sample: PBMCs.

Written as DNA, the CDR3 is TGCGCCAGCAGCCGGGCCGGGACAGGGGACTACGAGCAGTACTTC. Translated, it gives CASSRAGTGDYEQYF. The chain combines TRBV4-1 with TRBJ2-7; 10 bases fit TRBD1. V lost 4 bases and J lost 3; bases outside the gene matches: 6. CDR1 and CDR2 (germline): MGHRA, YSYEKL. CDR3 length: 15 amino acids.